This T cell receptor beta chain comes out of a study of cytomegalovirus exposure and HLA in healthy donors. The CDR3 contains 16 residues. Germline V CDR1 and CDR2: MGHRA, YSYEKL. V gave up 4 bases and J gave up 8 bases; unmatched junction bases: 16. The data were produced by immunoSEQ multiplex PCR, yet TCRdb's version contains in-frame clones alone and is incomplete. The sample comprises about 110,000 clones, 88% of which are singletons, and about 1.5% rests with the top ten. This clone was recorded a few times. What was sequenced was PBMCs. The chain carries TRBV4-1 and TRBJ1-2; 7 bases fit TRBD1. This receptor was identified in a young woman in good health and CMV-seropositive. The CDR3 sequence: CASSPRRQGVSGGYTF. The CDR3 DNA reads as TGCGCCAGCAGCCCCCGCCGACAGGGAGTGTCGGGGGGCTACACCTTC.